The 21 T cell receptor beta chains below all came from one sample that was sequenced in a study of T cell responses to AZD1222 COVID-19 vaccine. Sequencing was performed with immunoSEQ multiplex PCR; in TCRdb, only in-frame clones are kept and a portion is missing. This repertoire shows around 100,000 clones, more than 75% found once; its top ten account for approximately 15%. Sequenced material: peripheral blood, taken on day 0 of AZD1222 vaccination. The origin of the receptors is an adult in good health.

This clone was seen more than once but under ten times. Other DNA variants within this sample encode the same CDR3. The rearrangement joins TRBV6-1 to TRBJ1-5; D ambiguous. This CDR3 contains 14 residues. V was cut by 5 bases and J by 1 base, with 9 bases left in between. Germline CDR1 is MNHNS and CDR2 is SASEGT. CDR3 nucleotides: TGTGCCAGCAGTCCCAGTGACAGCAATCAGCCCCAGCATTTT. Translated: CASSPSDSNQPQHF.

The chain recombines TRBV19 with TRBJ2-7, with D unresolved. V lost 7 bases to trimming and J lost 4 bases, with 14 bases between them. The germline V gene encodes CDR1 LNHDA and CDR2 SQIVND (reference sequence). CDR3 size: 13 residues. The CDR3 spells CASTSNGLYEQYF. The CDR3, as DNA: TGTGCCAGTACTTCGAACGGGTTGTACGAGCAGTACTTC.

J is TRBJ2-2 and V is TRBV2; D unresolved. The CDR3 covers 12 residues. The V end was cut by 5 bases, the J end by 6 bases, with 7 bases between. The germline V gene has CDR1 SNHLY and CDR2 FYNNEI. In DNA form, the CDR3 reads TGTGCCAGCAGTCTCCAGGCCGGGGAGCTGTTTTTT. Amino acid sequence: CASSLQAGELFF.

J is TRBJ2-1 and V is TRBV6-6; D remains unclear. Trimming cost V 10 bases and J 6 bases, with 16 bases left between them. CDR1 and CDR2 (germline): MNHNY, SVGAGI (reference sequence). The CDR3 totals 13 residues. As DNA, the CDR3 is TGTGCCACTCTACCCCTCCGCGCCAATGAGCAGTTCTTC. As protein: CATLPLRANEQFF.

This chain links TRBV5-6 with TRBJ1-2; 10 nucleotides agree with TRBD1. Germline-derived CDR1 and CDR2 are SGHDT and YYEEEE. The CDR3 is made up of 14 amino acids. The J segment lost 3 bases and the V segment lost 4 bases, leaving 3 bases of the junction unmatched. CDR3 sequence reads: CASSPTGGDYGYTF. CDR3 coding DNA: TGTGCCAGCAGCCCGACAGGGGGCGACTATGGCTACACCTTC. Together with reference TRBV5-6 and TRBJ1-2, the CDR3 gives the full variable domain: DAGVTQSPTHLIKTRGQQVTLRCSPKSGHDTVSWYQQALGQGPQFIFQYYEEEERQRGNFPDRFSGHQFPNYSSELNVNALLLGDSALYLCASSPTGGDYGYTFGSGTRLTVV.

V is TRBV4-3 and J is TRBJ1-2; 9 positions agree with TRBD1. After removal of 5 bases from V and 9 bases from J, the junction contained 22 bases not matched to a gene. CDR3 length equals 18 residues. Germline loops: CDR1 LGHNA, CDR2 YSLEER. The CDR3 coding sequence is TGCGCCAGCAGCGCCTTCACCGTCACAGGGGGCCAGTTGGGGAGCTACACCTTC. This sequence encodes CASSAFTVTGGQLGSYTF.

V and J are TRBV6-5 and TRBJ1-6; 7 nucleotides agree with TRBD1. Trimming removed 0 bases from V and 12 bases from J; junction bases left unmatched: 8. There are 15 residues in the CDR3. Looked up from germline, CDR1 is MNHEY and CDR2 is SVGAGI. The CDR3 DNA reads as TGTGCCAGCAGTTACTCAGGACAGGATCTTGAACCCCTCCACTTT. Its translation is CASSYSGQDLEPLHF.

V gene TRBV27 combines with J gene TRBJ1-6, with D unclear. The CDR3 runs 13 residues. Germline V lookup: CDR1 MNHEY, CDR2 SMNVEV (reference sequence). Deletions cut 5 bases from V and 7 bases from J, with 9 bases between. CDR3 residues: CASSRSLNSPLHF. For the CDR3, the DNA is TGTGCCAGCAGTCGAAGCTTGAATTCACCCCTCCACTTT.

The V gene is TRBV4-3, the J gene TRBJ2-3; no firm D call. The CDR3 spans 16 residues. CDR1 and CDR2 (germline): LGHNA, YSLEER. The germline V and J ends were trimmed by 1 base and 4 bases, with 15 bases remaining between them. Written as DNA, the CDR3 is TGCGCCAGCAGCCAAGGCGAAGGAATTGGTGCAGATACGCAGTATTTT. It encodes CASSQGEGIGADTQYF.

V gene TRBV25-1 combines with J gene TRBJ1-6; no clear D gene. This CDR3 comprises 15 residues. Germline lookup yields CDR1 MGHDK and CDR2 SYGVNS. Trimming shortened V by 0 bases and J by 5 bases, and 8 bases separated the two germline ends. The CDR3 region has the DNA TGTGCCAGCAGTGAATACGCGGGGAATAATTCACCCCTCCACTTT. Its protein product is CASSEYAGNNSPLHF.

The chain couples TRBV19 to TRBJ2-2; D remains ambiguous. CDR1 is LNHDA, CDR2 SQIVND, per germline (reference sequence). Between the trimmed V and J ends, which lost 7 bases and 7 bases, there was a span of 19 bases. The CDR3 has 15 residues. The CDR3 DNA sequence: TGTGCCAGTACCCTTCAGCCCGCCCTAGGCGGGGAGCTGTTTTTT. Its protein product is CASTLQPALGGELFF.

This chain links TRBV28 with TRBJ2-3; TRBD2 agrees at 12 bases. The junction had 7 bases not matched to a gene; V was cut back by 1 base and J by 5 bases. This CDR3 has 17 residues. CDR1 and CDR2 from the germline V gene are MDHEN and SYDVKM. The CDR3 protein is CASSLSRASGGVDTQYF. The CDR3 DNA is TGTGCCAGCAGTTTATCCCGGGCTAGCGGGGGGGTAGATACGCAGTATTTT.

In this sample, this clone turned up many times. The genes are TRBV11-2 and TRBJ1-1, with 12 bases matching TRBD1. The CDR3 covers 18 residues. Per germline, CDR1 SGHAT and CDR2 FQNNGV. With V trimmed by 0 bases and J by 1 base, 6 bases remained unmatched. The chain's CDR3 is CASSLETGTGGSNTEAFF. CDR3 in DNA: TGTGCCAGCAGCTTAGAAACCGGGACAGGGGGCTCGAACACTGAAGCTTTCTTT.

The chain recombines TRBV19 with TRBJ2-2, with TRBD2 identical over 9 bases. From germline, CDR1 is LNHDA and CDR2 SQIVND (reference sequence). The V segment lost 3 bases and the J segment 5 bases; nucleotides outside the gene matches: 7. The CDR3 covers 16 residues. The CDR3 DNA reads TGTGCCAGTAGTATGGGTAGCGGGAGTAGAACCGGGGAGCTGTTTTTT. This translates into CASSMGSGSRTGELFF.

V gene TRBV19 combines with J gene TRBJ1-5; TRBD1 might be the D (5 bases). Looked up from germline, CDR1 is LNHDA and CDR2 is SQIVND (reference sequence). CDR3 size: 13 residues. V lost 9 bases, J lost 2 bases, and 11 bases lay in between. CDR3 coding DNA: TGTGCCAGCAAAGTGGGGGGCAATCAGCCCCAGCATTTT. This encodes CASKVGGNQPQHF.

The chain is built from TRBV4-1 and TRBJ2-7, with D maybe TRBD2 (5 bases). Germline CDR1 and CDR2: MGHRA and YSYEKL. The CDR3 length is 16 residues. V was shortened by 3 bases and J by 5 bases, with 20 bases between the two germline ends. CDR3 amino acids: CASSHPGRSFGNEQYF. CDR3 nucleotides: TGCGCCAGCAGCCATCCAGGACGGTCCTTCGGGAACGAGCAGTACTTC.

J is TRBJ1-6 and V is TRBV7-2; no reliable D call. The germline V gene encodes CDR1 SGHTA and CDR2 FQGNSA. Trimming pared 2 bases from V and 15 bases from J, leaving 11 bases between. This CDR3 has 12 amino acids. CDR3 region: CASSLSEGGLHF. CDR3 bases: TGTGCCAGCAGCTTATCTGAGGGAGGCCTCCACTTT. Together with reference TRBV7-2 and TRBJ1-6, the CDR3 gives the full variable domain: GAGVSQSPSNKVTEKGKDVELRCDPISGHTALYWYRQSLGQGLEFLIYFQGNSAPDKSGLPSDRFSAERTGGSVSTLTIQRTQQEDSAVYLCASSLSEGGLHFGNGTRLTVT.

Here the CDR3 reads CASTGTGVGTGELFF. The CDR3 DNA reads TGTGCCAGCACCGGGACAGGGGTGGGCACCGGGGAGCTGTTTTTT. The rearrangement links TRBV7-9 to TRBJ2-2; TRBD1 aligns across 10 bases. Trimming at V came to 7 bases and at J to 4 bases, leaving 6 bases not matched to a gene. Per germline, CDR1 SEHNR and CDR2 FQNEAQ (reference sequence). This CDR3 is built from 15 residues.

This clone was seen a single time. The V and J genes are TRBV30 and TRBJ2-7; the D gene is possibly TRBD1 (5 bases). The V end lost 5 bases, the J end lost 4 bases, and 12 bases lay between the germline ends. The CDR3 consists of 12 residues. Germline V gene data show CDR1 as GTSNPN and CDR2 as SVGIG (reference sequence). The CDR3 nucleotides read TGTGCCTGGGCCTTTACAGGTTACGAGCAGTACTTC. It encodes CAWAFTGYEQYF.

This clone was counted a few times. V and J are TRBV11-3 and TRBJ2-7; weak D call: TRBD1 (6 bases). Germline V gives CDR1 SGHNT, CDR2 YENEEA. This CDR3 is built from 15 residues. V dropped 1 base and J dropped 3 bases, with 13 bases sitting between them. The chain's CDR3 is CASSLGWDTIYEQYF. The CDR3 DNA reads as TGTGCCAGCAGCTTAGGCTGGGACACAATCTACGAGCAGTACTTC.

The V gene is TRBV19, the J gene TRBJ2-2, with TRBD2 matching over 9 bases. V trimming: 9 bases; J trimming: 4 bases; junction bases outside the gene matches: 6. CDR1 is LNHDA, CDR2 SQIVND, per germline (reference sequence). CDR3 length equals 14 residues. CDR3 loop: CASIAGAITGELFF. The CDR3 DNA is TGTGCCAGCATAGCGGGGGCGATCACCGGGGAGCTGTTTTTT.